These 26 T cell receptor beta chains came from one sample sequenced in a study of glioma-infiltrating T cells after dendritic cell vaccination. The sample's time point: after dendritic cell vaccination, including at tumor progression/relapse. Libraries were prepared by immunoSEQ multiplex PCR; TCRdb keeps only in-frame clonotypes and omits some of them. This table holds about 87,000 clones, 75% to 90% found once. The specimen was blood, collected after dendritic cell vaccination. The receptors come from a human donor with glioblastoma.

The V call is TRBV6-5, the J call TRBJ1-1; 7 bases match TRBD1. After removal of 0 bases from V and 8 bases from J, the junction contained 6 bases not matched to a gene. The CDR3 has 14 residues. Looked up from germline, CDR1 is MNHEY and CDR2 is SVGAGI. CDR3 coding DNA: TGTGCCAGCAGTTACTCAAGGGCACAGGGGGAAGCTTTCTTT. Translation gives CASSYSRAQGEAFF.

This clone is a singleton in its sample. The gene calls are TRBV6-5 and TRBJ2-6; D is perhaps TRBD1 (5 bases). The CDR3 totals 16 residues. Trimming took off 3 bases at V and 1 base at J, with 10 bases between the two ends. In germline, CDR1 is MNHEY, CDR2 SVGAGI. The CDR3 here is CASSYSRVSGANVLTF. CDR3 nucleotides: TGTGCCAGCAGTTATTCCAGGGTGTCTGGGGCCAACGTCCTGACTTTC.

This chain links TRBV5-4 with TRBJ2-5, with D perhaps TRBD1 (6 bases). V lost 4 bases, J lost 2 bases, and 9 bases lay in between. This CDR3 contains 13 residues. CDR1 is SGHNT and CDR2 is YYREEE in the germline V gene (reference sequence). The CDR3 region is CASSPGQQETQYF. Written as DNA, the CDR3 is TGTGCCAGCAGCCCCGGACAGCAAGAGACCCAGTACTTC. The full variable domain, its missing parts supplied by reference TRBV5-4 and TRBJ2-5, is ETGVTQSPTHLIKTRGQQVTLRCSSQSGHNTVSWYQQALGQGPQFIFQYYREEENGRGNFPPRFSGLQFPNYSSELNVNALELDDSALYLCASSPGQQETQYFGPGTRLLVL.

This chain connects TRBV7-8 to TRBJ2-3, with unresolved D. Germline CDR1 reads SGHVS; CDR2 reads FQNEAQ. With 3 bases removed from V and 4 bases from J, the gap between germline ends came to 8 bases. The CDR3 length is 13 residues. The CDR3 DNA reads as TGTGCCAGCAGCTTTGTCTCGGCAGATACGCAGTATTTT. It specifies CASSFVSADTQYF.

This rearrangement joins TRBV5-1 to TRBJ1-1, with no clear D. The V gene's germline CDR1 is SGHRS and CDR2 YFSETQ. Deletions cut 0 bases from V and 6 bases from J, with 15 bases between. The CDR3 length is 15 residues. The CDR3 spells CASSLVALESAEAFF. In DNA form, the CDR3 reads TGCGCCAGCAGCTTGGTTGCTTTGGAGAGTGCTGAAGCTTTCTTT.

The chain employs TRBV5-1 and TRBJ2-3, with 13 positions matching TRBD2. This CDR3 is 20 amino acids long. Looked up from germline, CDR1 is SGHRS and CDR2 is YFSETQ. V shed 3 bases, J shed 0 bases, and the junction held 13 bases outside the gene matches. The CDR3: CASSSKKLAGGLDSTDTQYF. Written as DNA, the CDR3 is TGCGCCAGCAGCTCCAAAAAACTAGCGGGGGGGCTTGATAGCACAGATACGCAGTATTTT.

The gene calls are TRBV10-3 and TRBJ1-2, with 8 bases matching TRBD1. Germline CDR1 reads ENHRY; CDR2 reads SYGVKD. The CDR3 is 17 residues long. V shed 2 bases, J shed 4 bases, and the junction held 12 bases outside the gene matches. DNA of the CDR3: TGTGCCATCAGTGAGCCGGACAGGGTGGCTGTAGGCTATGGCTACACCTTC. Translation gives CAISEPDRVAVGYGYTF.

The sample holds a few counts of this clone. The rearrangement links TRBV5-4 to TRBJ1-1; a weak D match, TRBD1 (5 bases). The CDR3 contains 14 residues. The ends were cut back, 7 bases at V and 2 bases at J, with 15 bases in the middle. In germline, CDR1 is SGHNT, CDR2 YYREEE (reference sequence). CDR3 amino acids: CASGGKGGNTEAFF. In DNA form, the CDR3 reads TGTGCCAGCGGGGGAAAGGGAGGAAACACTGAAGCTTTCTTT.

The chain uses TRBV11-3 and TRBJ1-1; D perhaps matches TRBD1 (6 bases). CDR3 length: 16 residues. Germline V gene data show CDR1 as SGHNT and CDR2 as YENEEA. V gave up 5 bases and J gave up 5 bases, with 21 bases separating them. The CDR3 DNA reads as TGTGCCAGCAGCCCAAACAAAAGGGGGGGAAGAACTGAAGCTTTCTTT. Its protein product is CASSPNKRGGRTEAFF. The variable domain in full, completed from reference TRBV11-3 and TRBJ1-1, reads EAGVVQSPRYKIIEKKQPVAFWCNPISGHNTLYWYLQNLGQGPELLIRYENEEAVDDSQLPKDRFSAERLKGVDSTLKIQPAELGDSAVYLCASSPNKRGGRTEAFFGQGTRLTVV.

V gene TRBV2 combines with J gene TRBJ2-1; 7 positions match TRBD2. Losses at the gene ends were 1 base for V and 9 bases for J; bases not matched to a gene: 3. CDR1 and CDR2 (germline): SNHLY, FYNNEI. This CDR3 is 13 amino acids long. CDR3 DNA sequence: TGTGCCAGCAGTGAAGTGGGGGGGGGTGAGCAGTTCTTC. This translates into CASSEVGGGEQFF.

This rearrangement joins TRBV9 to TRBJ1-1; TRBD1 might be the D (6 bases). Trimming left V 4 bases short and J 3 bases short, with 13 bases between. The CDR3 covers 14 residues. In germline, CDR1 is SGDLS, CDR2 YYNGEE. CDR3 DNA: TGTGCCAGCAGCCCTTGGACAGCGGACACTGAAGCTTTCTTT. It translates to CASSPWTADTEAFF.

This chain uses TRBV11-2 with TRBJ2-5, with 7 nucleotides matching TRBD2. V trimming: 4 bases; J trimming: 5 bases; junction bases outside the gene matches: 7. This CDR3 comprises 14 residues. Germline V gene lookup returns CDR1 SGHAT and CDR2 FQNNGV. The CDR3 DNA reads as TGTGCCAGCAGCTCCCAGGGAGGGGTGGAGACCCAGTACTTC. Residues: CASSSQGGVETQYF.

The V and J genes are TRBV6-6 and TRBJ1-5, with D possibly TRBD1 on 6 matching bases. Germline CDR1 is MNHNY and CDR2 is SVGAGI (reference sequence). The CDR3 extends over 16 amino acids. V was cut by 0 bases and J by 6 bases, with 15 bases left in between. CDR3 protein: CASSYSFPGEGQPQHF. DNA of the CDR3: TGTGCCAGCAGTTACTCTTTTCCAGGGGAGGGTCAGCCCCAGCATTTT.

The rearrangement uses TRBV29-1 and TRBJ2-1, with D perhaps matching TRBD2 (5 bases). V lost 7 bases, J lost 8 bases, and 12 bases lay in between. This CDR3 region has 11 residues. Looked up from germline, CDR1 is SQVTM and CDR2 is ANQGSEA. CDR3 sequence (DNA): TGCAGCGCTGTGCGGGTGCATGAGCAGTTCTTC. The encoded protein is CSAVRVHEQFF.

This clone was seen a handful of times. This rearrangement joins TRBV7-9 to TRBJ1-6; D remains unclear. Trimming pared 3 bases from V and 7 bases from J, leaving 4 bases between. The CDR3 is made up of 12 amino acids. Germline assignment: CDR1 SEHNR and CDR2 FQNEAQ (reference sequence). The CDR3 region has the DNA TGTGCCAGCAGCTTGAGGAATTCACCCCTCCACTTT. Its protein product is CASSLRNSPLHF.

This clone occurred many times. The rearrangement links TRBV7-9 to TRBJ1-2, with a tentative D call TRBD1 (6 bases). Per the germline V gene, CDR1 is SEHNR and CDR2 is FQNEAQ (reference sequence). V was trimmed by 6 bases and J by 2 bases, leaving 10 bases between them. This CDR3 has 13 residues. This chain's CDR3 is CASSSQGNYGYTF. Written as DNA, the CDR3 is TGTGCCAGCAGTAGTCAGGGGAACTATGGCTACACCTTC.

The rearrangement uses TRBV5-1 and TRBJ2-2; 10 bases fit TRBD2. The germline CDR1 and CDR2 sequences are SGHRS and YFSETQ. The CDR3 extends over 15 amino acids. V was pared by 8 bases and J by 4 bases, with 8 bases of the junction left unmatched. This CDR3 is CASILAGVLTGELFF. Here the CDR3 DNA reads TGCGCCAGTATCCTAGCGGGGGTACTCACCGGGGAGCTGTTTTTT.

This chain connects TRBV6-6 to TRBJ1-2, with D possibly being TRBD1 (6 bases). Germline V CDR1 and CDR2: MNHNY, SVGAGI (reference sequence). Trimming removed 11 bases at V and 2 bases at J, with 9 bases between. The CDR3 length is 11 residues. The chain's CDR3 is CACGQNYGYTF. CDR3 bases: TGTGCCTGTGGACAGAACTATGGCTACACCTTC.

The chain has TRBV27 and TRBJ1-1; possibly TRBD1 for D (6 bases). The germline V gene encodes CDR1 MNHEY and CDR2 SMNVEV (reference sequence). Trimming stripped 8 bases from V and 0 bases from J, with 19 bases between. CDR3 size: 16 residues. The CDR3 bases are TGTGCCAGCCGCCGACAGGCGGGTTTTATGAACACTGAAGCTTTCTTT. Its protein is CASRRQAGFMNTEAFF.

V and J are TRBV13 and TRBJ1-2; TRBD1 is a possible D gene (5 bases). Germline V gene sequence: CDR1 PRHDT, CDR2 FYEKMQ (reference sequence). This CDR3 region has 13 residues. V dropped 6 bases and J dropped 8 bases, with 16 bases sitting between them. The chain's CDR3 is CASSRGEGWGYTF. The DNA of the CDR3 is TGTGCCAGCAGTAGAGGGGAGGGTTGGGGCTACACCTTC.

This clone was detected once. The chain has TRBV29-1 and TRBJ1-1, with 8 bases identical to TRBD1. The CDR3 totals 13 residues. Trimming at V came to 8 bases and at J to 1 base, leaving 6 bases not matched to a gene. Germline V gene data show CDR1 as SQVTM and CDR2 as ANQGSEA. The CDR3 sequence: CSSQGATNTEAFF. For the CDR3, the DNA is TGCAGCTCCCAGGGGGCTACGAACACTGAAGCTTTCTTT.

This chain joins TRBV9 and TRBJ2-5; 8 bases agree with TRBD1. CDR1 is SGDLS and CDR2 is YYNGEE in the germline V gene. The CDR3 has 15 residues. The J segment lost 5 bases and the V segment lost 1 base, leaving 7 bases of the junction unmatched. CDR3 sequence reads: CASSVSQGAAETQYF. The CDR3 DNA is TGTGCCAGCAGCGTAAGCCAGGGGGCTGCCGAGACCCAGTACTTC.

The chain is built from TRBV7-6 and TRBJ2-1; maybe TRBD1 (6 bases). The V end was cut by 0 bases, the J end by 6 bases, with 9 bases between. The CDR3 extends over 14 amino acids. The germline gives CDR1 SGHVS, CDR2 FNYEAQ. CDR3 sequence: CASSLARGSNEQFF. DNA for the CDR3: TGTGCCAGCAGCTTAGCGAGGGGGAGCAATGAGCAGTTCTTC.

The V and J genes are TRBV2 and TRBJ2-6, with no clear D. The CDR3 has 15 amino acids. The germline gives CDR1 SNHLY, CDR2 FYNNEI. V was shortened by 4 bases and J by 1 base, with 8 bases between the two germline ends. The CDR3 nucleotides read TGTGCCAGCAGTGTTACGGAGTCTGGGGCCAACGTCCTGACTTTC. It yields the protein CASSVTESGANVLTF.

The rearrangement links TRBV7-9 to TRBJ2-1; D unresolved. CDR3 length: 15 residues. V lost 4 bases and J lost 6, with 16 bases in between. Germline V gene lookup returns CDR1 SEHNR and CDR2 FQNEAQ (reference sequence). CDR3 region: CASSSALRGINEQFF. The CDR3 DNA follows: TGTGCCAGCAGCTCGGCCCTCCGAGGAATCAATGAGCAGTTCTTC.

The J gene is TRBJ1-5, the V gene TRBV19; tentative D call: TRBD1 (6 bases). The ends were cut back, 5 bases at V and 7 bases at J, with 12 bases in the middle. This CDR3 region has 13 residues. CDR1 is LNHDA, CDR2 SQIVND, per germline (reference sequence). The CDR3 sequence is CASSGGNEQPQHF. CDR3 sequence (DNA): TGTGCCAGTAGTGGGGGCAACGAACAGCCCCAGCATTTT.